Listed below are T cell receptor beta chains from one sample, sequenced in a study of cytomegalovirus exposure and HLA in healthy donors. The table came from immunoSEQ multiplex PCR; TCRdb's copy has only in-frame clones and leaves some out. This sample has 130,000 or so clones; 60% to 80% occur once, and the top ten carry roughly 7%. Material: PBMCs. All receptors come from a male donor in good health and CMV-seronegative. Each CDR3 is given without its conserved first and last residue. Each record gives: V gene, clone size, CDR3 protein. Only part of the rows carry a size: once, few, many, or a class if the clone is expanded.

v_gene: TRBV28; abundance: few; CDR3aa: ASTYGRSSYNEQF
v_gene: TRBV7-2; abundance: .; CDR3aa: ASSEGLAEEGYEQY
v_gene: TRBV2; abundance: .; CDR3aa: ASTLLLEGVSPLH
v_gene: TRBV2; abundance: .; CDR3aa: ARDLSPPYNEQF
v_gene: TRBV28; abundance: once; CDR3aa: ASSSVVGIGETQY
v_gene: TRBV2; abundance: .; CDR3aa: ASSVSPTQY
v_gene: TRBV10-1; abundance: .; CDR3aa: ARKDEVRDSSYEQY
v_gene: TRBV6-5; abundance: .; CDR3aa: ASSRRQMYGYT
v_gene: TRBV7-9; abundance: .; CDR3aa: ASSHPLGLSYEQY
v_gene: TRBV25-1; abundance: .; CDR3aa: ASSEGQSYNEQF
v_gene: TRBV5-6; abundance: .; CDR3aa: ASSSPGQGNTDTQY
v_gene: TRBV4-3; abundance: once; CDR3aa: ASSQTPDSEVDYEQY
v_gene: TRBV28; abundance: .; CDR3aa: ASSLYNSYGYT
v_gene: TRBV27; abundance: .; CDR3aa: ASSFITSGGAGETQY
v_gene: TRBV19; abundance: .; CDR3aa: ASSVTSGSFHEQY
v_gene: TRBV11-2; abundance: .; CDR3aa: ASSLGTASGNTIY
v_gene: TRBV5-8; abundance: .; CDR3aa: ASSFQGLGTGELF
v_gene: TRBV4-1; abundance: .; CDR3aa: ASSRVAGAGNTIY
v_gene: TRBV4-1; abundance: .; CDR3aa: ASSLTRTGRSGQH
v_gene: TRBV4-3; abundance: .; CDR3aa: ASSQKTIGRGGTEAF
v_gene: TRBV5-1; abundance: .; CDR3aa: ASSSTGSTYEQY
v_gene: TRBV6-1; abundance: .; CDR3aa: ASRTGGTGGYGYT
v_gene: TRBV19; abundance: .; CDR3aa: ASSITGTNTEAF